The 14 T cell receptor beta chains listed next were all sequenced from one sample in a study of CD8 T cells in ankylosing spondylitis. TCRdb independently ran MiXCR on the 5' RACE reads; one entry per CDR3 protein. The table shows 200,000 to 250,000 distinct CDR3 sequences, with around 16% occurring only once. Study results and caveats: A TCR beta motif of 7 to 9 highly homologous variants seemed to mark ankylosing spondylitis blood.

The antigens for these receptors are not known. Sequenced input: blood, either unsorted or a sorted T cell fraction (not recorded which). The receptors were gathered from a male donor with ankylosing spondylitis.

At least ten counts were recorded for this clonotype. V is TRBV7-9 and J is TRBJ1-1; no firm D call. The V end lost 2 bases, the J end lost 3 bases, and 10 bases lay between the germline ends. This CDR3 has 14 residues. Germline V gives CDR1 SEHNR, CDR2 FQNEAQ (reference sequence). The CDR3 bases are TGTGCCAGCAGCTTACGAGACCGTTACACTGAAGCTTTCTTT. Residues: CASSLRDRYTEAFF.

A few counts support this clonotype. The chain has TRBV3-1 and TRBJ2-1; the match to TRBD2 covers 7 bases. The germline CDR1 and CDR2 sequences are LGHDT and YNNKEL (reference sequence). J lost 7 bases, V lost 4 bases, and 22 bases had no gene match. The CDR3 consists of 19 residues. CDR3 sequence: CASSLLPPSNVGGKNEQFF. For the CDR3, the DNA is TGTGCCAGCAGCCTTCTACCCCCGAGTAACGTCGGGGGGAAAAATGAGCAGTTCTTC.

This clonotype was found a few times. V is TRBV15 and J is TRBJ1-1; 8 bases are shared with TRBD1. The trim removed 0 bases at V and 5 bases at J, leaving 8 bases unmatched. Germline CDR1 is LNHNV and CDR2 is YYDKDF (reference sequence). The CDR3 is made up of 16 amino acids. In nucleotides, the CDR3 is TGTGCCACCAGCAGAGATTCGGACAGGGCGGGGACTGAAGCTTTCTTT. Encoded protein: CATSRDSDRAGTEAFF.

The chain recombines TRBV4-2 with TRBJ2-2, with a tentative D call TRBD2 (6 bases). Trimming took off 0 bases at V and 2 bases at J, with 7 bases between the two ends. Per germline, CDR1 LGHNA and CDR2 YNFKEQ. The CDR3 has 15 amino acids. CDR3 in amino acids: CASSQEEGNTGELFF. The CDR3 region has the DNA TGTGCCAGCAGCCAAGAGGAGGGTAACACCGGGGAGCTGTTTTTT.

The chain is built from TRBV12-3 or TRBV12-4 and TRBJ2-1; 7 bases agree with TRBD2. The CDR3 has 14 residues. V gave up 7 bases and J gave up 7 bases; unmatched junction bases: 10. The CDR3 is CASTRSGRGNEQFF. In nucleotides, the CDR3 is TGTGCCAGCACTAGAAGCGGGCGGGGGAATGAGCAGTTCTTC.

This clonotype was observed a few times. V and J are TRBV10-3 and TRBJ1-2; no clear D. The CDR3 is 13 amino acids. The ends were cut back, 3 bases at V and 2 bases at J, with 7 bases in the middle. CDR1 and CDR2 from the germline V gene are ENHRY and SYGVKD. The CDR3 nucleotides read TGTGCCATCAGTGATTGGGAAAACTATGGCTACACCTTC. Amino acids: CAISDWENYGYTF.

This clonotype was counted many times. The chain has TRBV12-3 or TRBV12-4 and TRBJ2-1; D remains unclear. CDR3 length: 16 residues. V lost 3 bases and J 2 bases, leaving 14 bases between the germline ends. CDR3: CASSFFRASAYNEQFF. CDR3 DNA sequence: TGTGCCAGCAGTTTCTTCCGGGCCTCGGCCTACAATGAGCAGTTCTTC.

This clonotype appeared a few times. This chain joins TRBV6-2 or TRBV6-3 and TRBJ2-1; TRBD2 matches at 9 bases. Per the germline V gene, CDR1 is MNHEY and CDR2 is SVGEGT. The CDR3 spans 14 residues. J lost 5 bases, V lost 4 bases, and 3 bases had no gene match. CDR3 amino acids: CASSLLAGNNEQFF. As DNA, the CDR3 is TGTGCCAGCAGTTTGCTAGCGGGAAACAATGAGCAGTTCTTC.

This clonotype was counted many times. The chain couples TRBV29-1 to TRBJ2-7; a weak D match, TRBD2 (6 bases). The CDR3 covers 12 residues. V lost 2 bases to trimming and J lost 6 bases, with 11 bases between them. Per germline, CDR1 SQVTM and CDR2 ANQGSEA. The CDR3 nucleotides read TGCAGCGTTGAAACCTTGCGGGGCGAGCAGTACTTC. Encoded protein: CSVETLRGEQYF.

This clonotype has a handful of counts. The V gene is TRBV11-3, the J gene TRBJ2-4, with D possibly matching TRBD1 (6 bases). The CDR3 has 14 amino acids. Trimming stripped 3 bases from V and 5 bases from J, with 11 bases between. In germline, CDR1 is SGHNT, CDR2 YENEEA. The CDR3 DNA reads TGTGCCAGCAGCTTTCCCCAGGGGCAAAACATTCAGTACTTC. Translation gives CASSFPQGQNIQYF.

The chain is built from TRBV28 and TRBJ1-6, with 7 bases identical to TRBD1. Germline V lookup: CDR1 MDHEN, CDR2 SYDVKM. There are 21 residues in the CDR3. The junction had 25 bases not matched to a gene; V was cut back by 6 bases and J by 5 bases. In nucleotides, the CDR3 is TGTGCCAGCAGCACGCAGCACCAGAGGACAGGTCCGCTCTTAAATAATTCACCCCTCCACTTT. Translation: CASSTQHQRTGPLLNNSPLHF.

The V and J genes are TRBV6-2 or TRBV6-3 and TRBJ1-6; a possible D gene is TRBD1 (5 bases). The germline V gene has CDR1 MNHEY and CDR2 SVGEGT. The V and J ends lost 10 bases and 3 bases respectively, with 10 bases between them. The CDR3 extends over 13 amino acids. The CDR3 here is CAIRELYNSPLHF. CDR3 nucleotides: TGTGCCATCAGGGAGCTCTATAATTCACCCCTCCACTTT.

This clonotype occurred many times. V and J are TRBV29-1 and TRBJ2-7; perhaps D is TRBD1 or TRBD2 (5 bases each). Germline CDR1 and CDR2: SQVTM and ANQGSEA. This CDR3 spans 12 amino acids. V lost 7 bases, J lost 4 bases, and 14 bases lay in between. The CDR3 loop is CSARGVGYEQYF. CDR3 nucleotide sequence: TGCAGCGCAAGGGGAGTGGGGTACGAGCAGTACTTC.

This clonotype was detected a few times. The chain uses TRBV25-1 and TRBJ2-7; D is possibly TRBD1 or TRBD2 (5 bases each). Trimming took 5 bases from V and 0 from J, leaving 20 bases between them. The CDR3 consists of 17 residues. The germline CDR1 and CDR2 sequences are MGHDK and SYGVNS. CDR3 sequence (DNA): TGTGCCAGCAGTAGACACAGATGGGACCGAAGCTCCTACGAGCAGTACTTC. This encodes CASSRHRWDRSSYEQYF.